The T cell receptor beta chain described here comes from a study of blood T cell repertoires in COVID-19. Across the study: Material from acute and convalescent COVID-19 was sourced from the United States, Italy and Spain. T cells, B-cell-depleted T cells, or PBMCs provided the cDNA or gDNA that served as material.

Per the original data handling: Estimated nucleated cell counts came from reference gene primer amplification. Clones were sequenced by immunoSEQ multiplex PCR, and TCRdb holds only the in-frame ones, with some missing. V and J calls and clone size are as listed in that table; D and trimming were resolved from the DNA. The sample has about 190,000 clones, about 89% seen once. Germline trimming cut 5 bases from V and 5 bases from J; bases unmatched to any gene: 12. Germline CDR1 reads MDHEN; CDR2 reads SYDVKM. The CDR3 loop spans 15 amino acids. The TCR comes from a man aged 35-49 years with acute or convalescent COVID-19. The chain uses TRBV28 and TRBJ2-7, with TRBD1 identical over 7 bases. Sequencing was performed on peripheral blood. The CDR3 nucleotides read TGTGCCAGCAGTATCCTCTCGACAGGGCGCGACGAGCAGTACTTC. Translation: CASSILSTGRDEQYF.